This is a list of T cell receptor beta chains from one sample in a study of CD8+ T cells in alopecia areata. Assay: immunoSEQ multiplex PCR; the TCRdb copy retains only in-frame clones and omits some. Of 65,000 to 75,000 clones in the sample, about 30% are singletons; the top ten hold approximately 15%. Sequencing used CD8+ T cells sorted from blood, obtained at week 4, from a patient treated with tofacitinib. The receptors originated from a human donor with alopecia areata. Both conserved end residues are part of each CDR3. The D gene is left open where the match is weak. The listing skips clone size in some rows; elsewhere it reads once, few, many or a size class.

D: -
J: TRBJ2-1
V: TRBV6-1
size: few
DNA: TGTGCCAGCAGCTTGGACTGGGCAGGGGAGCAGTTCTTC
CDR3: CASSLDWAGEQFF

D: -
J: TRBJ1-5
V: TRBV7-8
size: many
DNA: TGTGCCAGCAGCTCCAGAACTGAAAAGCCCCAGCATTTT
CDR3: CASSSRTEKPQHF

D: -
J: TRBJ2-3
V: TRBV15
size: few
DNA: TGTGCCACCAGCGGTAGAGGAGATACGCAGTATTTT
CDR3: CATSGRGDTQYF

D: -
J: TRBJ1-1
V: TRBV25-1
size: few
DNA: TGTGCCAGCAGTGAAGTGAGTCAGGGGAAAGTCTTT
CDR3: CASSEVSQGKVF

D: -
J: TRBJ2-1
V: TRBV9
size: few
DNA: TGTGCCAGCAGCTCATTGTCGGGATCGAATGAGCAGTTCTTC
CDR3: CASSSLSGSNEQFF

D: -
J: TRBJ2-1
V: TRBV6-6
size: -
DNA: TGTGCCAGCTTGCAGGGGCGGCATGAGCAGTTCTTC
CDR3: CASLQGRHEQFF

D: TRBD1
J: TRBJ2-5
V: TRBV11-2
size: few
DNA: TGTGCCAGCAGCCAAGTAGCCCTCGGGACAGGGGGTTTGGGGCAGTACTTC
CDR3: CASSQVALGTGGLGQYF

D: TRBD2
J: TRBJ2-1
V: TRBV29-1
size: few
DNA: TGCAGCGTTGAAGATTGGACTAGCGGGTACTCCTACAATGAGCAGTTCTTC
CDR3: CSVEDWTSGYSYNEQFF

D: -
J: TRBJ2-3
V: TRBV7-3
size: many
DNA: TGTGCCAGCAGCTTTCGCCCAGACATTCAAATGGATACGCAGTATTTT
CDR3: CASSFRPDIQMDTQYF

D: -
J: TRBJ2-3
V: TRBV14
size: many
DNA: TGTGCCAGCAGCCTCGGAGATACGCAGTATTTT
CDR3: CASSLGDTQYF

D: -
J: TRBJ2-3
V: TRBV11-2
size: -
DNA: TGTGCCAGCAGCTCAGTCTCCGGGACCCTCCTAGATACGCAGTATTTT
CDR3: CASSSVSGTLLDTQYF

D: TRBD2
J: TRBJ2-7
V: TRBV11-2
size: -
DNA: TGTGCCAGCAGCTCAGAGTCTAGCGGCTACTACGAGCAGTACTTC
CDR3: CASSSESSGYYEQYF

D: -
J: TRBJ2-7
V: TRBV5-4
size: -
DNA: TGTGCCAGCAGCGAAGGTCTAACCTACGAGCAGTACTTC
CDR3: CASSEGLTYEQYF

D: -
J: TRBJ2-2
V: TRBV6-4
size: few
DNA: TGTGCCAGCAGTGATTTGGGGACCGGGGAGCTGTTTTTT
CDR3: CASSDLGTGELFF

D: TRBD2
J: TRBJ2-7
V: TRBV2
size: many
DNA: TGTGCCAGCAGTGAAGGTAGCGGGCGACCTACGGGGCAGTACTTC
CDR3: CASSEGSGRPTGQYF

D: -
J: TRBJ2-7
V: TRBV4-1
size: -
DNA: TGCGCCAGCAGCCAATTGGGGCGGGACGGGGAGCAGTACTTC
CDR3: CASSQLGRDGEQYF

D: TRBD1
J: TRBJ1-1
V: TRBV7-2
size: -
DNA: TGTGCCAGCAGCTACACAGGGGAGGCTTTCTTT
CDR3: CASSYTGEAFF

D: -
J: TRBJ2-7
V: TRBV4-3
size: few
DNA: TGCGCCAGCAGCCAAGAATGGGGCAGCTCCTACGAGCAGTACTTC
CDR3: CASSQEWGSSYEQYF

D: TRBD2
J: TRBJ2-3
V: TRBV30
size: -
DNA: TGTGCCTGGTCTAGCGGGGTCGGGCCAGATACGCAGTATTTT
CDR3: CAWSSGVGPDTQYF

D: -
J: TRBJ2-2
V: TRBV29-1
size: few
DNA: TGCAGCGTTCCCGGGGGACGGGTCGGGGAGCTGTTTTTT
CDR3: CSVPGGRVGELFF

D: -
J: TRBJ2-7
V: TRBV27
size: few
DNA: TGTGCCAGCAGTTTATCTTCCTACGAGCAGTACTTC
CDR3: CASSLSSYEQYF

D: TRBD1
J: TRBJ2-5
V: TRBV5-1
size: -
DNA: TGCGCCAGCAGCTTCTCAGGACAGGGGGGAGAGACCCAGTACTTC
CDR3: CASSFSGQGGETQYF

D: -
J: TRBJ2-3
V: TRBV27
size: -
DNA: TGTGCCAGCAGGGGGACAGATACGCAGTATTTT
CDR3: CASRGTDTQYF

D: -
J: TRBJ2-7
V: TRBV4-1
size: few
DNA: TGCGCCAGCAGTGTAGGGAATGACTACGAGCAGTACTTC
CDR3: CASSVGNDYEQYF

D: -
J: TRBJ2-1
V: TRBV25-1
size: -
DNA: TGTGCCAGCAGTGAATTACCCAATGAGCAGTTCTTC
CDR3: CASSELPNEQFF

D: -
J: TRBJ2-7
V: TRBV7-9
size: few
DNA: TGTGCCAGCAGCGCGGGTCTCTCCAGATCCTACGAGCAGTACTTC
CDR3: CASSAGLSRSYEQYF